Each of the 18 T cell receptor beta chains below was sequenced from the same sample in a study of cytomegalovirus exposure and HLA in healthy donors. The PCR used 60 Vbeta and 13 Jbeta primers. Only in-frame clones appear in the TCRdb table, and some are missing; sequencing was by immunoSEQ multiplex PCR. The sample holds roughly 98,000 clones, under 70% seen once. The sequencing input was PBMCs. Receptor source: a man over 45 in good health and CMV-seronegative.

The rearrangement joins TRBV2 to TRBJ1-4; TRBD1 matches 11 bases. The CDR3 runs 18 residues. Per the germline V gene, CDR1 is SNHLY and CDR2 is FYNNEI. V was pared by 4 bases and J by 3 bases, with 10 bases of the junction left unmatched. CDR3 in DNA: TGTGCCAGCAGTGGAACCGGGACAGGGGGAAACGCTAATGAAAAACTGTTTTTT. Translating gives CASSGTGTGGNANEKLFF.

The J gene is TRBJ2-7, the V gene TRBV19; D not resolved. The germline gives CDR1 LNHDA, CDR2 SQIVND (reference sequence). Between the trimmed V and J ends, which lost 0 bases and 0 bases, there was a span of 12 bases. The CDR3 runs 16 residues. Written as DNA, the CDR3 is TGTGCCAGTAGTATAGAGGGCACCACGACCTCCTACGAGCAGTACTTC. As protein: CASSIEGTTTSYEQYF.

The chain carries TRBV28 and TRBJ1-1, with a tentative D call TRBD1 (5 bases). With 6 bases removed from V and 1 base from J, the gap between germline ends came to 12 bases. This CDR3 is built from 14 residues. Germline V gives CDR1 MDHEN, CDR2 SYDVKM. The DNA of the CDR3 is TGTGCCAGCAGGCCGCCGACAGAGAACACTGAAGCTTTCTTT. Its translation is CASRPPTENTEAFF.

The V gene is TRBV7-2, the J gene TRBJ2-3; D possibly corresponds to TRBD2 (6 bases). The CDR3 runs to 15 residues. The germline CDR1 and CDR2 sequences are SGHTA and FQGNSA. Between the trimmed V and J ends, which lost 5 bases and 2 bases, there was a span of 14 bases. DNA of the CDR3: TGTGCCAGCAGCCCGGACTACCTACTCACAGATACGCAGTATTTT. Residues: CASSPDYLLTDTQYF.

V and J are TRBV5-1 and TRBJ1-1; D gene ambiguous. Germline assignment: CDR1 SGHRS and CDR2 YFSETQ. V was pared by 3 bases and J by 3 bases, with 15 bases between. The CDR3 is 15 residues long. For the CDR3, the DNA is TGCGCCAGCAGCTGGTGGGCGAACCCGTACACTGAAGCTTTCTTT. Its translation is CASSWWANPYTEAFF. Full variable domain (missing parts from reference TRBV5-1 and TRBJ1-1): KAGVTQTPRYLIKTRGQQVTLSCSPISGHRSVSWYQQTPGQGLQFLFEYFSETQRNKGNFPGRFSGRQFSNSRSEMNVSTLELGDSALYLCASSWWANPYTEAFFGQGTRLTVV.

This rearrangement joins TRBV6-1 to TRBJ2-7, with D perhaps TRBD2 (6 bases). The CDR3 extends over 13 amino acids. V was trimmed by 6 bases and J by 4 bases, leaving 13 bases between them. The germline V gene encodes CDR1 MNHNS and CDR2 SASEGT. Here the CDR3 reads CASSPGTLYEQYF. As DNA, the CDR3 is TGTGCCAGCAGCCCCGGGACTTTATACGAGCAGTACTTC.

This clone occurred a few times. The CDR3 coding sequence is TGTGCCAGCAGACTTAACAGGGACCTCTATGGCTACACCTTC. It specifies CASRLNRDLYGYTF. The rearrangement joins TRBV6-1 to TRBJ1-2, with D possibly being TRBD1 (6 bases). Germline V gives CDR1 MNHNS, CDR2 SASEGT. The CDR3 sequence is 14 residues long. Trimming pared 6 bases from V and 4 bases from J, leaving 15 bases between.

CDR3 residues: CASSLYGADTQYF. CDR3 nucleotides: TGTGCCAGCAGCTTATACGGAGCAGATACGCAGTATTTT. The chain carries TRBV5-4 and TRBJ2-3; D uncertain. V lost 2 bases and J lost 4, with 8 bases in between. Germline V gene data show CDR1 as SGHNT and CDR2 as YYREEE (reference sequence). The length of the CDR3 is 13 residues.

The chain is built from TRBV18 and TRBJ1-2; D is perhaps TRBD1 (5 bases). The CDR3 is 14 amino acids. V lost 0 bases and J lost 8, with 13 bases in between. CDR1 KGHSH and CDR2 LQKENI come from the germline V gene. This chain's CDR3 is CASSPPGPGVGYTF. In DNA, the CDR3 is TGTGCCAGCTCACCACCGGGGCCGGGGGTAGGCTACACCTTC.

The CDR3 DNA reads as TGCAGCGCCGCCACAGGTCGGATAAGCAGGGACGAGCAGTACTTC. This gives the protein CSAATGRISRDEQYF. V usage is TRBV29-1 and J usage is TRBJ2-7; a possible D gene is TRBD1 (5 bases). There are 15 residues in the CDR3. The V gene lost 7 bases and the J gene lost 5 bases, with 24 bases spanning the gap. The germline gives CDR1 SQVTM, CDR2 ANQGSEA.

The chain combines TRBV27 with TRBJ2-7, with D possibly TRBD1 on 7 matching bases. Germline V gives CDR1 MNHEY, CDR2 SMNVEV (reference sequence). The CDR3 contains 14 residues. V dropped 6 bases and J dropped 2 bases, with 14 bases sitting between them. CDR3 sequence: CASSAEGAAYEQYF. CDR3 nucleotide sequence: TGTGCCAGCAGCGCGGAGGGGGCGGCCTACGAGCAGTACTTC.

This clone was found a few times. The gene calls are TRBV18 and TRBJ1-3, with 12 bases matching TRBD1. V shed 2 bases, J shed 2 bases, and the junction held 4 bases outside the gene matches. The CDR3 loop spans 17 amino acids. The germline CDR1 and CDR2 sequences are KGHSH and LQKENI. The CDR3 DNA reads TGTGCCAGCTCACCAAAGGGACAGGGGGCTACTGGAAACACCATATATTTT. It encodes CASSPKGQGATGNTIYF.

The chain links TRBV6-1 to TRBJ2-7, with D tentatively TRBD2 (5 bases). V was clipped by 2 bases and J by 1 base, with 12 bases between them. Germline V lookup: CDR1 MNHNS, CDR2 SASEGT. CDR3 length: 15 residues. The CDR3 nucleotides are TGTGCCAGCAGTGAATATCTAGGACTTTCCTACGAGCAGTACTTC. Translating gives CASSEYLGLSYEQYF.

The V and J genes are TRBV9 and TRBJ2-2; 8 nucleotides match TRBD1. This CDR3 is 16 amino acids long. The junction had 9 bases not matched to a gene; V was cut back by 4 bases and J by 4 bases. Germline V gives CDR1 SGDLS, CDR2 YYNGEE. CDR3 in DNA: TGTGCCAGCAGCCCCCGGGGACAGGTCTCCACCGGGGAGCTGTTTTTT. Protein product: CASSPRGQVSTGELFF.

The J gene is TRBJ1-4, the V gene TRBV27, with 7 bases that match TRBD1. The J segment lost 5 bases and the V segment lost 3 bases, leaving 3 bases of the junction unmatched. This CDR3 is built from 14 residues. Per germline, CDR1 MNHEY and CDR2 SMNVEV (reference sequence). CDR3 protein: CASSFSGGNEKLFF. CDR3 bases: TGTGCCAGCAGTTTCTCAGGGGGGAATGAAAAACTGTTTTTT.

J is TRBJ2-2 and V is TRBV7-9; TRBD2 might be the D (6 bases). CDR1 is SEHNR, CDR2 FQNEAQ, per germline (reference sequence). The V and J ends lost 3 bases and 1 base respectively, with 9 bases between them. The CDR3 runs to 15 residues. The CDR3 loop reads CASSLREGNTGELFF. In DNA form, the CDR3 reads TGTGCCAGCAGCTTGCGGGAAGGGAACACCGGGGAGCTGTTTTTT.

Only a few counts were recorded for this clone. The chain carries TRBV30 and TRBJ2-3, with 11 bases fitting TRBD2. Germline loops: CDR1 GTSNPN, CDR2 SVGIG (reference sequence). The J segment lost 10 bases and the V segment lost 4 bases, leaving 7 bases of the junction unmatched. The length of the CDR3 is 13 residues. CDR3 nucleotide sequence: TGTGCCTGGACAATAGCGGGAGGGCTCTCGCAGTATTTT. It codes for CAWTIAGGLSQYF.

The chain uses TRBV5-1 and TRBJ1-2; tentatively, D is TRBD1 (6 bases). This CDR3 has 14 residues. Germline V CDR1 and CDR2: SGHRS, YFSETQ. V lost 4 bases and J lost 7, with 17 bases in between. The CDR3 loop is CASSQVAGGSGYTF. In nucleotides, the CDR3 is TGCGCCAGCAGCCAGGTGGCGGGGGGCAGTGGCTACACCTTC.